This T cell receptor (beta chain) appears in the sequencing data of a study of identical twins. The CDR3 has 11 residues. Germline CDR1 and CDR2: MNHEY and SVGAGI. TCRdb fed the 5' RACE reads into MiXCR, producing one record per CDR3 protein. The sample lists 600,000 to 800,000 distinct CDR3 sequences, about 20% occurring once. As concerns this clonotype: A much larger clone is a single base away; this may be a read error.

The data were also submitted as part of a second study, on T cells expressing NK-cell markers.

This sequence joins TRBV6-5 and TRBJ2-7; D unclear. The sample comprised PBMCs. This receptor was obtained from a woman between 18 and 30 years old in good health. Here the CDR3 reads CASSYSNEQYF. The CDR3 nucleotides read TGTGCCAGCAGTTACTCCAACGAGCAGTACTTC.